These 13 T cell receptor beta chains came from one sample sequenced in a study of T cells in Graves' hyperthyroidism and ophthalmopathy. RNA transcripts served as the template for amplifying TCR beta CDR3 regions. The HTBI primer set was used in a first-round RT-PCR of the TCR CDR3. Using its own MiXCR run on the multiplex PCR reads, TCRdb lists one record per CDR3 protein. The sample holds 450,000 to 600,000 distinct CDR3 sequences, around 15% seen once. The sequencing sample was made of blood. These TCRs come from a woman aged 40 to 50 with Graves' hyperthyroidism.

This chain links TRBV24-1 with TRBJ2-7; 10 bases agree with TRBD1. The CDR3 extends over 15 amino acids. V was clipped by 4 bases and J by 4 bases; unmatched bases: 6. The germline V gene has CDR1 KGHDR and CDR2 SFDVKD. CDR3: CATSDRDRGSYEQYF. For the CDR3, the DNA is TGTGCCACCAGTGACCGGGACAGGGGAAGTTACGAGCAGTACTTC.

This clonotype was recorded many times. V usage is TRBV12-3 or TRBV12-4 and J usage is TRBJ2-7, with TRBD2 matching over 13 bases. V lost 6 bases to trimming and J lost 4 bases; unmatched junction nucleotides: 6. The CDR3 runs to 15 residues. The CDR3 nucleotides are TGTGCCAGCAGCTATAGGACTAGCGGGAGTTACGAGCAGTACTTC. Encoded protein: CASSYRTSGSYEQYF.

This sequence joins TRBV10-1 and TRBJ2-1, with a tentative D call TRBD2 (6 bases). Germline V gene sequence: CDR1 WNHNN, CDR2 SYGVQD (reference sequence). The CDR3 is 15 residues long. Trimming left V 3 bases short and J 6 bases short, with 15 bases between. The CDR3 DNA is TGCGCCAGCAGTGACGGGGGAAAGGGGAGCAATGAGCAGTTCTTC. Translating it yields CASSDGGKGSNEQFF.

This clonotype was detected ten times or more. The CDR3 DNA sequence: TGTGCCAGCACCTCCCAGGGGGCTGTCTTCGAGCAGTACTTC. Its protein is CASTSQGAVFEQYF. This chain uses TRBV28 with TRBJ2-7, with 8 positions matching TRBD1. V trimming: 7 bases; J trimming: 6 bases; junction bases outside the gene matches: 11. CDR1 MDHEN and CDR2 SYDVKM come from the germline V gene. The CDR3 sequence is 14 residues long. Supplemented by reference TRBV28 and TRBJ2-7, the full variable domain reads DVKVTQSSRYLVKRTGEKVFLECVQDMDHENMFWYRQDPGLGLRLIYFSYDVKMKEKGDIPEGYSVSREKKERFSLILESASTNQTSMYLCASTSQGAVFEQYFGPGTRLTVT.

This clonotype was counted many times. The chain has TRBV20-1 and TRBJ1-1; possibly TRBD1 for D (5 bases). Between the trimmed V and J ends, which lost 2 bases and 4 bases, there was a span of 8 bases. Germline CDR1 DFQATT, CDR2 SNEGSKA (reference sequence). This CDR3 contains 12 residues. The CDR3 DNA follows: TGCAGTGCTAGACGGGGCGGCACTGAAGCTTTCTTT. This encodes CSARRGGTEAFF.

The V call is TRBV18, the J call TRBJ2-7; D not resolved. The germline CDR1 and CDR2 sequences are KGHSH and LQKENI. V was cut by 7 bases and J by 3 bases, with 10 bases left in between. The CDR3 runs 12 residues. The CDR3: CASLSDLYEQYF. The CDR3 DNA reads as TGTGCCAGCTTATCAGACCTCTACGAGCAGTACTTC.

To note about this clonotype: A much more abundant neighbour one base away suggests this may be a read error. The rearrangement links TRBV20-1 to TRBJ2-7; D possibly corresponds to TRBD1 (6 bases). The CDR3 runs to 14 residues. The germline V and J ends were trimmed by 2 bases and 6 bases, with 17 bases remaining between them. Germline CDR1 and CDR2: DFQATT and SNEGSKA (reference sequence). CDR3 protein: CSARSGTWYVEQYF. For the CDR3, the DNA is TGCAGTGCTAGATCCGGGACATGGTATGTCGAGCAGTACTTC.

This clonotype was observed at least ten times. This chain connects TRBV20-1 to TRBJ2-3; TRBD2 matches 14 bases. V gave up 3 bases and J gave up 4 bases; unmatched junction bases: 15. Germline CDR1 reads DFQATT; CDR2 reads SNEGSKA (reference sequence). This CDR3 is 19 amino acids long. As DNA, the CDR3 is TGCAGTGCTAGCCCGGTGTTGGGGACTAGCGGGAGTTGGGCAGATACGCAGTATTTT. As protein: CSASPVLGTSGSWADTQYF.

The chain couples TRBV25-1 to TRBJ1-2, with D unresolved. The CDR3 loop spans 12 amino acids. Looked up from germline, CDR1 is MGHDK and CDR2 is SYGVNS. The V gene lost 6 bases and the J gene lost 4 bases, with 9 bases spanning the gap. The CDR3 DNA reads TGTGCCAGCAGCATTAACAGCTATGGCTACACCTTC. Translated: CASSINSYGYTF.

This clonotype was counted between two and nine times. The chain uses TRBV20-1 and TRBJ2-4; 8 bases agree with TRBD2. This CDR3 spans 17 amino acids. The germline gives CDR1 DFQATT, CDR2 SNEGSKA (reference sequence). J gave up 0 bases and V 6 bases, and 13 bases lay outside the gene matches. Here the CDR3 DNA reads TGCAGTGCCACGACTAGCGTCCATTCCCTAGCCAAAAACATTCAGTACTTC. Amino acids: CSATTSVHSLAKNIQYF.

This clonotype was counted between two and nine times. This chain connects TRBV27 to TRBJ2-1; 7 positions agree with TRBD2. CDR3 size: 14 residues. Trimming cost V 3 bases and J 7 bases; bases outside gene matches: 6. Germline CDR1 reads MNHEY; CDR2 reads SMNVEV (reference sequence). In DNA, the CDR3 is TGTGCCAGCAGTTTTCTAGCGGTGAATAATGAGCAGTTCTTC. The encoded protein is CASSFLAVNNEQFF.

The V and J genes are TRBV30 and TRBJ2-7; 9 bases are shared with TRBD1. The CDR3 has 13 amino acids. Germline loops: CDR1 GTSNPN, CDR2 SVGIG (reference sequence). Unmatched junction bases numbered 4, after V lost 1 base and J lost 6 bases. The CDR3 here is CAWSGTGVGEQYF. The CDR3 bases are TGTGCCTGGAGTGGGACAGGGGTTGGCGAGCAGTACTTC.

The sample holds many counts of this clonotype. This sequence joins TRBV10-3 and TRBJ2-7; D is uncertain. Trimming pared 2 bases from V and 2 bases from J, leaving 4 bases between. CDR3 size: 12 residues. CDR1 ENHRY and CDR2 SYGVKD come from the germline V gene. This chain's CDR3 is CAISEETYEQYF. CDR3 nucleotides: TGTGCCATCAGTGAGGAAACCTACGAGCAGTACTTC.